This T cell receptor (beta chain) comes out of a study of neurological immune-mediated disorders. Indicated time point: longitudinal time-point 1 (baseline). Via MiXCR, TCRdb re-called the 5' RACE reads, giving one row per CDR3 protein. The sample includes approximately 70,000 distinct CDR3 sequences, roughly a tenth seen only once; the top ten take approximately 9.6%. This clonotype was seen more than once but under ten times. The CDR3 contains 15 residues. CDR1 and CDR2 (germline): SGHTA, FQGTGA. V gave up 5 bases and J gave up 2 bases, with 13 bases separating them. This chain links TRBV7-3 with TRBJ2-1, with D perhaps assigned TRBD1 or TRBD2 (5 bases each). This sequence was found in a man aged 25-45 years in good health. Sequencing used PBMCs. Here the CDR3 reads CASSGGAETYNEQFF. CDR3 in DNA: TGTGCCAGCAGCGGGGGAGCGGAGACCTACAATGAGCAGTTCTTC.